The 23 T cell receptor beta chains reported below all come from one sample, sequenced in a study of memory CD4+ T cells and cytomegalovirus serostatus. Here immunoSEQ multiplex PCR was the method, and the copy in TCRdb shows in-frame clones only, minus some. This table has approximately 88,000 clones, 80% appearing once. Single viable CD3+CD4+CD8-CD45RO+ cells were sorted as the memory CD4+ T cells. Input material: memory CD4+ T cells from blood. Source of these receptors: an adult in good health and CMV-seropositive.

This sequence joins TRBV2 and TRBJ1-4; possibly TRBD1 for D (6 bases). The CDR3 totals 14 residues. The germline V gene encodes CDR1 SNHLY and CDR2 FYNNEI. V lost 6 bases and J lost 3, with 11 bases in between. As DNA, the CDR3 is TGTGCCAGCAGCCGGGACACCCCTAATGAAAAACTGTTTTTT. This encodes CASSRDTPNEKLFF.

The chain employs TRBV5-5 and TRBJ1-3; unclear D gene. Germline V lookup: CDR1 SGHKS, CDR2 YYEKEE (reference sequence). The V end was cut by 4 bases, the J end by 3 bases, with 8 bases between. The CDR3 is made up of 13 amino acids. CDR3 in amino acids: CASSTPVGNTIYF. In nucleotides, the CDR3 is TGTGCCAGCAGCACCCCGGTTGGAAACACCATATATTTT.

The genes are TRBV7-9 and TRBJ1-2, with TRBD1 matching 9 bases. Germline CDR1 is SEHNR and CDR2 is FQNEAQ (reference sequence). The length of the CDR3 is 14 residues. The trim removed 3 bases at V and 8 bases at J, leaving 7 bases unmatched. The CDR3 sequence: CASSLGQGQEGYTF. CDR3 nucleotides: TGTGCCAGCAGCTTGGGACAGGGACAAGAAGGCTACACCTTC.

This clone occurred once. The V and J genes are TRBV7-3 and TRBJ2-5; D is perhaps TRBD1 (5 bases). Trimming removed 2 bases from V and 5 bases from J, with 9 bases in between. Germline CDR1 is SGHTA and CDR2 is FQGTGA. The CDR3 consists of 13 residues. CDR3 residues: CASSLQGSETQYF. CDR3 DNA: TGTGCCAGCAGCTTACAGGGTTCGGAGACCCAGTACTTC.

This chain uses TRBV7-2 with TRBJ1-2; 7 positions agree with TRBD1. CDR3 size: 15 residues. Germline CDR1 reads SGHTA; CDR2 reads FQGNSA. Germline trimming cut 1 base from V and 4 bases from J; bases unmatched to any gene: 6. The CDR3 nucleotides read TGTGCCAGCAGCTTAGGGCCGGGACAGAGCTATGGCTACACCTTC. Its translation is CASSLGPGQSYGYTF.

This chain uses TRBV18 with TRBJ1-5; D is perhaps TRBD1 (6 bases). The CDR3 sequence is 11 residues long. The V and J ends lost 4 bases and 12 bases respectively, with 10 bases between them. The V gene's germline CDR1 is KGHSH and CDR2 LQKENI. The CDR3 DNA reads as TGTGCCAGCTCACGGGACAATAGCCAGCATTTT. This encodes CASSRDNSQHF.

This chain uses TRBV28 with TRBJ2-5; 10 nucleotides match TRBD2. The DNA matches TRBJ2-7 better at its end, which makes the J call doubtful. This CDR3 has 13 amino acids. CDR1 MDHEN and CDR2 SYDVKM come from the germline V gene. CDR3 amino acids: CASWTSGSYEQYF. The CDR3 nucleotides read TGTGCCAGCTGGACTAGCGGCTCCTACGAGCAGTACTTC.

V usage is TRBV5-1 and J usage is TRBJ2-3, with TRBD2 matching 13 bases. Germline CDR1 reads SGHRS; CDR2 reads YFSETQ. This CDR3 spans 16 amino acids. The V gene end was trimmed by 3 bases and the J gene end by 4 bases; junction bases not matched to a gene: 5. CDR3 protein: CASSWGLAGNADTQYF. The CDR3 region has the DNA TGCGCCAGCAGCTGGGGACTAGCGGGAAACGCAGATACGCAGTATTTT. Supplemented by reference TRBV5-1 and TRBJ2-3, the full variable domain reads KAGVTQTPRYLIKTRGQQVTLSCSPISGHRSVSWYQQTPGQGLQFLFEYFSETQRNKGNFPGRFSGRQFSNSRSEMNVSTLELGDSALYLCASSWGLAGNADTQYFGPGTRLTVL.

The rearrangement links TRBV28 to TRBJ2-7, with 9 bases lining up with TRBD1. Germline CDR1 and CDR2: MDHEN and SYDVKM. This CDR3 has 13 amino acids. The V gene end was trimmed by 7 bases and the J gene end by 7 bases; junction bases not matched to a gene: 8. The CDR3 region is CASTSTGGREQYF. The CDR3 DNA reads as TGTGCCAGCACCTCGACAGGGGGGCGAGAGCAGTACTTC.

The chain links TRBV28 to TRBJ1-4; 8 bases agree with TRBD1. The CDR3 sequence is 15 residues long. Germline CDR1 is MDHEN and CDR2 is SYDVKM. The trim removed 5 bases at V and 7 bases at J, leaving 9 bases unmatched. DNA for the CDR3: TGTGCCAGCAGTCCTCGACAGGGGATAAGTGAAAAACTGTTTTTT. Residues: CASSPRQGISEKLFF.

This chain uses TRBV7-9 with TRBJ2-3, with D uncertain. Trimming stripped 5 bases from V and 6 bases from J, with 12 bases between. CDR3 length: 13 amino acids. Germline CDR1 SEHNR, CDR2 FQNEAQ (reference sequence). CDR3 protein: CASSLFERDTQYF. CDR3 coding DNA: TGTGCCAGCAGCCTCTTTGAACGGGATACGCAGTATTTT.

The chain recombines TRBV9 with TRBJ2-2; TRBD2 might be the D (5 bases). There are 15 residues in the CDR3. The V gene's germline CDR1 is SGDLS and CDR2 YYNGEE. Trimming removed 0 bases at V and 7 bases at J, with 13 bases between. The CDR3 region is CASSVGFPGSGELFF. CDR3 sequence (DNA): TGTGCCAGCAGCGTAGGATTTCCGGGGAGCGGGGAGCTGTTTTTT.

In its sample, this clone was seen a few times. J is TRBJ1-1 and V is TRBV5-6, with 7 bases lining up with TRBD1. V lost 5 bases and J lost 1; bases outside the gene matches: 2. Germline V gives CDR1 SGHDT, CDR2 YYEEEE. The CDR3 is made up of 13 amino acids. CDR3 coding DNA: TGTGCCAGCAGTGGGACAGCGAACACTGAAGCTTTCTTT. Residues: CASSGTANTEAFF.

The rearrangement uses TRBV6-5 and TRBJ1-5; 10 nucleotides align to TRBD1. This CDR3 has 13 residues. Germline loops: CDR1 MNHEY, CDR2 SVGAGI. V lost 10 bases to trimming and J lost 7 bases; unmatched junction nucleotides: 7. The CDR3 region has the DNA TGTGCCACTGGGGGACAGGGGAGCCAGCCCCAGCATTTT. Its translation: CATGGQGSQPQHF.

The chain joins TRBV29-1 to TRBJ2-5, with D uncertain. This CDR3 has 11 amino acids. The germline CDR1 and CDR2 sequences are SQVTM and ANQGSEA. The CDR3 is CSTMPQETQYF. CDR3 in DNA: TGCAGTACAATGCCCCAAGAGACCCAGTACTTC.

This clone has just one count. The chain joins TRBV7-9 to TRBJ2-7; TRBD1 agrees at 7 bases. The V segment lost 2 bases and the J segment 2 bases; nucleotides outside the gene matches: 3. Germline CDR1 and CDR2: SEHNR and FQNEAQ (reference sequence). The length of the CDR3 is 14 residues. The CDR3 region has the DNA TGTGCCAGCAGCTTAACACAGGGGACCTACGAGCAGTACTTC. As protein: CASSLTQGTYEQYF.

In nucleotides, the CDR3 is TGTGCCAGCAGCAAACATCATGAGCACCATATCTATCCCCTAGCAATGGAGACCCAGTACTTC. Amino acids: CASSKHHEHHIYPLAMETQYF. The chain has TRBV21-1 and TRBJ2-5; the table's D gene call, TRBD2, was not cross checked with the DNA. TRBV21-1 is flagged as a pseudogene. There are 21 residues in the CDR3.

This CDR3 is CASTPHGAGRGGNYGYTF. CDR3 bases: TGTGCCAGCACCCCCCATGGCGCAGGTAGGGGTGGCAACTATGGCTACACCTTC. This rearrangement joins TRBV7-2 to TRBJ1-2; maybe TRBD1 (5 bases). Germline-derived CDR1 and CDR2 are SGHTA and FQGNSA. Between the trimmed V and J ends, which lost 7 bases and 2 bases, there was a span of 26 bases. The CDR3 length is 18 residues.

The rearrangement joins TRBV5-1 to TRBJ2-3; 9 positions match TRBD1. This CDR3 spans 14 amino acids. The V gene end was trimmed by 4 bases and the J gene end by 4 bases; junction bases not matched to a gene: 4. Per the germline V gene, CDR1 is SGHRS and CDR2 is YFSETQ. The chain's CDR3 is CASSPQGAPDTQYF. CDR3 nucleotides: TGCGCCAGCAGCCCACAGGGGGCACCAGATACGCAGTATTTT.

J is TRBJ2-7 and V is TRBV7-9, with a possible D match to TRBD2 (6 bases). Per germline, CDR1 SEHNR and CDR2 FQNEAQ (reference sequence). V was shortened by 4 bases and J by 1 base, with 14 bases between the two germline ends. The CDR3 spans 15 residues. The CDR3 spells CASSSLGSGSYEQYF. Written as DNA, the CDR3 is TGTGCCAGCAGCTCGCTCGGGAGTGGATCCTACGAGCAGTACTTC.

This chain connects TRBV5-1 to TRBJ2-7, with TRBD1 matching over 8 bases. The V and J ends lost 4 bases and 3 bases, in that order; junction bases with no gene match: 9. Per germline, CDR1 SGHRS and CDR2 YFSETQ. CDR3 length: 15 residues. CDR3 in DNA: TGCGCCAGCAGCGACAGGGGACTGGGACGCTACGAGCAGTACTTC. It is translated as CASSDRGLGRYEQYF.

The V call is TRBV7-9, the J call TRBJ2-1; maybe TRBD1 (6 bases). Germline V gives CDR1 SEHNR, CDR2 FQNEAQ (reference sequence). The CDR3 has 15 amino acids. V was trimmed by 7 bases and J by 7 bases, leaving 20 bases between them. The CDR3, as DNA: TGTGCCAGCACCCTAAGTGGGGACACCGGGAATGAGCAGTTCTTC. Its protein product is CASTLSGDTGNEQFF.

The V and J genes are TRBV9 and TRBJ1-1; D gene ambiguous. CDR3 size: 15 residues. V gave up 4 bases and J gave up 1 base, with 14 bases separating them. Germline CDR1 and CDR2: SGDLS and YYNGEE. CDR3 coding DNA: TGTGCCAGCAGCCCTTGGGATGAAACGAACACTGAAGCTTTCTTT. Translated: CASSPWDETNTEAFF.